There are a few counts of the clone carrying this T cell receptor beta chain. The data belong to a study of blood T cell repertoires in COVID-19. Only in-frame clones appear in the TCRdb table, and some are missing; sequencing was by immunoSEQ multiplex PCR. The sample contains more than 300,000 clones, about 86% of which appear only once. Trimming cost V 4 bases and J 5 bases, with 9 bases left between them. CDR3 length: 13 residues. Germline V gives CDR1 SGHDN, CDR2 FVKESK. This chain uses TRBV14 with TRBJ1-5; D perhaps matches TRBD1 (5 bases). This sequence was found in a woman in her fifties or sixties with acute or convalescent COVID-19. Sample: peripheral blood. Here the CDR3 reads CASSRTPDQPQHF. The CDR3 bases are TGTGCCAGCAGCCGGACACCAGATCAGCCCCAGCATTTT.